This T cell receptor (beta chain) was recovered during a study of Ad26.COV2.S vaccination and SARS-CoV-2 variants. General study results and limits: Vaccinees reportedly had broad spike-specific CD8+ and CD4+ T cell responses. Spike-specific TCR breadth ran higher among vaccine recipients than placebo recipients.

The CDR3 spans 15 residues. J lost 3 bases, V lost 6 bases, and 6 bases had no gene match. Germline V lookup: CDR1 MDHEN, CDR2 SYDVKM. Profiled with immunoSEQ multiplex PCR; TCRdb holds only in-frame clones, not every one. This table has about 7,100 clones, 65% to 85% appearing once. On this clone: Its antigen is still unknown.

The TCR comes from a human donor who had recovered from COVID-19. The chain uses TRBV28 and TRBJ2-5; 11 positions match TRBD1. The source was peripheral blood, collected after recovery from COVID-19. The CDR3 sequence: CASRGTGGPKETQYF. Here the CDR3 DNA reads TGTGCCAGCAGGGGGACAGGGGGGCCAAAAGAGACCCAGTACTTC.